The 23 T cell receptor beta chains in this list originate from one sample, sequenced in a study of shared clonotypes between healthy human individuals. The data were produced by immunoSEQ multiplex PCR, yet TCRdb's version contains in-frame clones alone and is incomplete. The sample has 2 million to 2.5 million clones, roughly 93% seen once. The sequenced material came from naive CD4+ T cells from PBMCs. Noted subset: CD45RA+ positively selected. These receptor sequences come from a man younger than 35 in good health. Some clones in this sample may be carry-over from other donors' samples.

This clone appeared once. V gene TRBV4-1 combines with J gene TRBJ2-3; 11 nucleotides line up with TRBD2. V lost 1 base, J lost 4 bases, and 7 bases stayed unmatched. Germline V lookup: CDR1 MGHRA, CDR2 YSYEKL. The CDR3 is 17 amino acids. In DNA, the CDR3 is TGCGCCAGCAGCCAAGGGGGTAGCGGGAGGGCGTCAGATACGCAGTATTTT. The encoded protein is CASSQGGSGRASDTQYF.

The rearrangement links TRBV10-3 to TRBJ2-5; D may be TRBD1 (5 bases). This CDR3 has 15 amino acids. CDR1 is ENHRY and CDR2 is SYGVKD in the germline V gene. Trimming took off 3 bases at V and 5 bases at J, with 16 bases between the two ends. The CDR3 DNA sequence: TGTGCCATCAGTGAAAGGGGCGATAGGTGGGAGACCCAGTACTTC. It codes for CAISERGDRWETQYF.

The chain has TRBV5-4 and TRBJ2-3; D is undetermined. Germline CDR1 and CDR2: SGHNT and YYREEE (reference sequence). V was cut by 1 base and J by 4 bases, with 13 bases left in between. CDR3 length equals 15 residues. The CDR3 region has the DNA TGTGCCAGCAGCTTGCGTAGCCTCAGCGCAGATACGCAGTATTTT. This translates into CASSLRSLSADTQYF.

The chain is built from TRBV5-6 and TRBJ2-7; no firm D call. The CDR3 is 11 amino acids. The germline CDR1 and CDR2 sequences are SGHDT and YYEEEE. V was trimmed by 6 bases and J by 6 bases, leaving 10 bases between them. For the CDR3, the DNA is TGTGCCAGCAAGGTCGGCAGCGAGCAGTACTTC. Translated: CASKVGSEQYF.

V and J are TRBV30 and TRBJ1-5; D is possibly TRBD1 (6 bases). The CDR3 spans 15 residues. V was cut by 2 bases and J by 4 bases, with 15 bases left in between. Per germline, CDR1 GTSNPN and CDR2 SVGIG (reference sequence). CDR3 nucleotide sequence: TGTGCCTGGAGTTTCGGCCTACAGGGTAATCAGCCCCAGCATTTT. Its protein product is CAWSFGLQGNQPQHF.

Comment on this clone: Other DNA variants within this sample encode the same CDR3. The genes are TRBV28 and TRBJ1-2, with D perhaps TRBD1 (5 bases). This CDR3 spans 14 amino acids. Germline V CDR1 and CDR2: MDHEN, SYDVKM. Trimming stripped 4 bases from V and 5 bases from J, with 14 bases between. The CDR3 coding sequence is TGTGCCAGCAGTTCCGGGACGCCCGATTATGGCTACACCTTC. Amino acids: CASSSGTPDYGYTF.

The chain links TRBV4-2 to TRBJ2-7; tentative D call: TRBD1 (5 bases). The germline V and J ends were trimmed by 0 bases and 6 bases, with 12 bases remaining between them. This CDR3 contains 14 residues. The germline V gene has CDR1 LGHNA and CDR2 YNFKEQ. CDR3 sequence: CASSQDPAGPEQYF. The CDR3 DNA reads TGTGCCAGCAGCCAAGATCCGGCAGGGCCCGAGCAGTACTTC.

The rearrangement links TRBV7-6 to TRBJ2-3, with 8 positions matching TRBD1. The germline CDR1 and CDR2 sequences are SGHVS and FNYEAQ. With 5 bases clipped from V and 5 bases from J, the junction kept 6 bases outside the gene matches. The CDR3 spans 14 residues. DNA for the CDR3: TGTGCCAGCAGCCCCGGACAGGGTGGAGATACGCAGTATTTT. It translates to CASSPGQGGDTQYF.

There are a few counts of this clone. The chain joins TRBV18 to TRBJ2-2; maybe TRBD1 (5 bases). Deletions cut 3 bases from V and 0 bases from J, with 11 bases between. This CDR3 region has 16 residues. The germline gives CDR1 KGHSH, CDR2 LQKENI. The CDR3 DNA follows: TGTGCCAGCTCACCTCGACAGAACTCGAACACCGGGGAGCTGTTTTTT. Its protein product is CASSPRQNSNTGELFF.

The chain is built from TRBV18 and TRBJ1-5, with D perhaps matching TRBD1 (6 bases). In germline, CDR1 is KGHSH, CDR2 LQKENI. CDR3 size: 17 residues. V lost 4 bases, J lost 2 bases, and 18 bases lay in between. The CDR3 DNA sequence: TGTGCCAGCTCACTTTGGAAGGAGGGGGGCGGCAATCAGCCCCAGCATTTT. It codes for CASSLWKEGGGNQPQHF.

This chain links TRBV7-8 with TRBJ2-1; 9 nucleotides align to TRBD1. The J segment lost 6 bases and the V segment lost 5 bases, leaving 8 bases of the junction unmatched. Germline CDR1 and CDR2: SGHVS and FQNEAQ. The CDR3 is 15 residues long. The CDR3 DNA is TGTGCCAGCAGCCCCCCCGGGACAGGGTTCAATGAGCAGTTCTTC. Translated, it gives CASSPPGTGFNEQFF.

The chain joins TRBV28 to TRBJ1-2; TRBD1 is a possible D gene (6 bases). V dropped 3 bases and J dropped 5 bases, with 10 bases sitting between them. The germline V gene encodes CDR1 MDHEN and CDR2 SYDVKM. The CDR3 has 13 amino acids. CDR3 bases: TGTGCCAGCAGTTTGAGGGGGTGGTATGGCTACACCTTC. It codes for CASSLRGWYGYTF.

The chain links TRBV11-3 to TRBJ2-7; 8 nucleotides match TRBD2. Trimming at V came to 5 bases and at J to 2 bases, leaving 14 bases not matched to a gene. Germline CDR1 is SGHNT and CDR2 is YENEEA. The CDR3 consists of 17 residues. The CDR3 bases are TGTGCCAGCAGCCCCTGGGTTCCGGGACTAGGGACCTACGAGCAGTACTTC. It encodes CASSPWVPGLGTYEQYF.

This chain links TRBV5-1 with TRBJ2-3, with D perhaps TRBD2 (5 bases). V lost 3 bases and J lost 2, with 13 bases in between. The CDR3 loop spans 15 amino acids. In germline, CDR1 is SGHRS, CDR2 YFSETQ. The CDR3 reads CASSWTGGNTDTQYF. DNA for the CDR3: TGCGCCAGCAGCTGGACTGGCGGAAACACAGATACGCAGTATTTT.

This clone was counted a single time. The chain carries TRBV29-1 and TRBJ1-2, with 10 positions matching TRBD1. Per germline, CDR1 SQVTM and CDR2 ANQGSEA. The CDR3 covers 14 residues. The ends lost 4 bases at V and 13 bases at J; junction bases unmatched: 15. CDR3 region: CSVGPSGTGAPGTF. In DNA, the CDR3 is TGCAGCGTTGGGCCCTCCGGGACAGGGGCCCCAGGCACCTTC.

This sequence joins TRBV28 and TRBJ2-7; D is possibly TRBD1 (6 bases). The CDR3 is made up of 15 amino acids. V was shortened by 2 bases and J by 1 base, with 12 bases between the two germline ends. The germline V gene has CDR1 MDHEN and CDR2 SYDVKM. CDR3 sequence: CASSLRTDFSYEQYF. The CDR3 coding sequence is TGTGCCAGCAGTTTACGGACAGATTTTTCCTACGAGCAGTACTTC.

This chain joins TRBV5-1 and TRBJ1-1, with D uncertain. The CDR3 is 15 residues long. Trimming shortened V by 4 bases and J by 0 bases, and 13 bases separated the two germline ends. CDR1 and CDR2 (germline): SGHRS, YFSETQ. Here the CDR3 reads CASSPWTGVNTEAFF. The CDR3 region has the DNA TGCGCCAGCAGCCCGTGGACCGGGGTGAACACTGAAGCTTTCTTT.

V usage is TRBV6-5 and J usage is TRBJ1-2, with D perhaps TRBD1 (5 bases). The CDR3 is made up of 14 amino acids. Per the germline V gene, CDR1 is MNHEY and CDR2 is SVGAGI. Trimming removed 5 bases from V and 8 bases from J, with 18 bases in between. In nucleotides, the CDR3 is TGTGCCAGCAGTCTAACCCGGGGGGAGGAAGGCTACACCTTC. Its protein is CASSLTRGEEGYTF.

The V and J genes are TRBV6-5 and TRBJ1-1; weak D call: TRBD1 (5 bases). Germline-derived CDR1 and CDR2 are MNHEY and SVGAGI. V gave up 7 bases and J gave up 5 bases, with 17 bases separating them. This CDR3 has 14 amino acids. CDR3 DNA: TGTGCCAGCATCCCGGCCCCGGCAGGGACTGAAGCTTTCTTT. Amino acid sequence: CASIPAPAGTEAFF.

The V call is TRBV28, the J call TRBJ1-2; weak D call: TRBD1 (5 bases). The CDR3 is 15 residues long. The germline V and J ends were trimmed by 6 bases and 6 bases, with 20 bases remaining between them. The V gene's germline CDR1 is MDHEN and CDR2 SYDVKM. The CDR3 nucleotides read TGTGCCAGCAGCCTAGCGGGGGGACCCTCGAATGGCTACACCTTC. This sequence encodes CASSLAGGPSNGYTF.

The chain uses TRBV7-9 and TRBJ2-1; D tentatively fits TRBD1 or TRBD2 (5 bases each). Germline assignment: CDR1 SEHNR and CDR2 FQNEAQ (reference sequence). This CDR3 has 15 amino acids. The ends were cut back, 1 base at V and 12 bases at J, with 19 bases in the middle. The CDR3 loop is CASSLGSGTDQGQFF. For the CDR3, the DNA is TGTGCCAGCAGCTTAGGTTCCGGGACGGATCAAGGGCAGTTCTTC. The full variable domain, completed using reference TRBV7-9 and TRBJ2-1, is DTGVSQNPRHKITKRGQNVTFRCDPISEHNRLYWYRQTLGQGPEFLTYFQNEAQLEKSRLLSDRFSAERPKGSFSTLEIQRTEQGDSAMYLCASSLGSGTDQGQFFGPGTRLTVL.

This clone was detected a few times. The chain has TRBV19 and TRBJ1-1; tentative D call: TRBD1 (6 bases). Germline lookup yields CDR1 LNHDA and CDR2 SQIVND (reference sequence). This CDR3 comprises 13 residues. Trimming took off 11 bases at V and 5 bases at J, with 18 bases between the two ends. DNA of the CDR3: TGTGCCGGACGGGGACAACCGGGGACTGAAGCTTTCTTT. This gives the protein CAGRGQPGTEAFF.

The chain recombines TRBV6-6 with TRBJ1-1, with a tentative D call TRBD1 (5 bases). V gave up 7 bases and J gave up 0 bases, with 12 bases separating them. CDR1 and CDR2 (germline): MNHNY, SVGAGI (reference sequence). This CDR3 is built from 14 residues. The CDR3 loop reads CASTQGIMNTEAFF. CDR3 DNA: TGTGCCAGCACCCAGGGAATTATGAACACTGAAGCTTTCTTT.